The source of this T cell receptor beta chain is a study of blood T cell repertoires in COVID-19. CDR1 and CDR2 from the germline V gene are MNHEY and SVGEGT. Trimming at V came to 3 bases and at J to 2 bases, leaving 2 bases not matched to a gene. CDR3 size: 14 residues. TCRdb's table, derived via immunoSEQ multiplex PCR, lists solely in-frame clones and lacks some. The sample has about 110,000 clones; 82% are singletons. The chain is built from TRBV6-2 or TRBV6-3 and TRBJ2-7; 9 bases line up with TRBD1. The sequence derives from a man between 65 and 85 years old with acute or convalescent COVID-19. Sequences were obtained from peripheral blood. The CDR3 spells CASSYGTGTYEQYF. CDR3 in DNA: TGTGCCAGCAGTTATGGGACAGGGACCTACGAGCAGTACTTC.